Described below is a single T cell receptor beta chain sequence and its context. Antigen specificity is unknown. This sample is part of a study of response to subunit inactivated influenza vaccine. Looked up from germline, CDR1 is SEHNR and CDR2 is FQNEAQ (reference sequence). Trimming removed 5 bases at V and 1 base at J, with 16 bases between. The CDR3 consists of 16 residues. TCRdb reprocessed the RT-PCR reads via MiXCR and lists one record per CDR3 protein. The repertoire consists of under 550,000 distinct CDR3 sequences, with approximately 7.1% occurring once and the leading ten covering approximately 12%. Study-wide results and limits: Seasonal influenza vaccination, on each occasion, was suggested by the authors to recruit few new T cells.

The receptor was derived from a man in his fifties or sixties who received an inactivated influenza vaccine. The chain couples TRBV7-9 to TRBJ2-3, with D tentatively TRBD1 (5 bases). The sample in question was PBMCs from blood, obtained about 23 months after vaccination. The CDR3 is CASSTTGVRGTDTQYF. CDR3 in DNA: TGTGCCAGCAGCACCACAGGAGTCCGAGGCACAGATACGCAGTATTTT.